A selection of T cell receptor beta chains follows, all from one sample in a study of early T cells in non-severe SARS-CoV-2 infection. TCRdb recomputed calls from the 5' RACE reads with MiXCR, one row per CDR3 protein. The sample includes about 94,000 distinct CDR3 sequences, about 13% of them seen just once. Material for sequencing was whole blood. Receptors were obtained from an adult who was a healthcare worker with PCR-confirmed SARS-CoV-2 infection or an uninfected control (not recorded which). The CDR3 runs from the conserved cysteine through the conserved F or W. A D gene is named only where the DNA matches it firmly. The size of a clone is reported for some rows only, either as once, few or many, or as a class for expanded clones.

V gene	D gene	clone size	J gene	CDR3 protein	CDR3 DNA
TRBV4-2	TRBD2	NA	TRBJ2-3	CASSQLAGGDLSTDTQYF	TGTGCCAGCAGCCAACTAGCGGGGGGGGACCTTAGCACAGATACGCAGTATTTT
TRBV27	NA	few	TRBJ2-6	CASSSDGSGANVLTF	TGTGCCAGCAGTTCCGACGGCTCTGGGGCCAACGTCCTGACTTTC
TRBV9	NA	NA	TRBJ2-3	CASSPQGADTQYF	TGTGCCAGCAGCCCCCAGGGCGCAGATACGCAGTATTTT
TRBV18	NA	NA	TRBJ1-2	CASSPEGTNYGYTF	TGTGCCAGCTCACCAGAGGGCACTAACTATGGCTACACCTTC
TRBV7-2	NA	NA	TRBJ2-2	CASSLRPRDTGELFF	TGTGCCAGCAGTCTGAGGCCCCGGGACACCGGGGAGCTGTTTTTT
TRBV6-5	NA	NA	TRBJ2-5	CASSRSRTQETQYF	TGTGCCAGCAGTCGATCGCGGACCCAAGAGACCCAGTACTTC
TRBV12-3/TRBV12-4	TRBD2	NA	TRBJ2-1	CASSPLAGTYNEQFF	TGTGCCAGCAGTCCCCTAGCGGGGACTTACAATGAGCAGTTCTTC
TRBV4-2	TRBD1	many	TRBJ1-5	CASSQGEGARGQPQHF	TGTGCCAGCAGCCAAGGGGAGGGGGCGAGGGGTCAGCCCCAGCATTTT
TRBV29-1	NA	NA	TRBJ1-1	CSVRREAEAFF	TGCAGCGTTCGGCGGGAGGCTGAAGCTTTCTTT
TRBV6-6	NA	many	TRBJ1-1	CASSSTGGTEAFF	TGTGCCAGCAGTTCAACGGGGGGCACTGAAGCTTTCTTT
TRBV4-3	NA	few	TRBJ2-2	CASSRDDGTGELFF	TGCGCCAGCAGCCGAGACGACGGAACCGGGGAGCTGTTTTTT
TRBV11-2	NA	few	TRBJ2-1	CASSFARSYNEQFF	TGTGCCAGCAGCTTTGCTCGGTCCTACAATGAGCAGTTCTTC
TRBV6-2/TRBV6-3	TRBD1	NA	TRBJ1-2	CASSLTGVYGYTF	TGTGCCAGCAGCCTGACAGGGGTCTATGGCTACACCTTC
TRBV20-1	NA	NA	TRBJ1-1	CSAWTATEAFF	TGCAGTGCTTGGACAGCCACTGAAGCTTTCTTT
TRBV20-1	NA	many	TRBJ2-1	CSARTPSYNEQFF	TGCAGTGCTAGGACACCCTCCTACAATGAGCAGTTCTTC
TRBV7-2	NA	NA	TRBJ1-1	CASSLVGRLGTEAFF	TGTGCCAGCAGCTTAGTTGGGAGATTGGGCACTGAAGCTTTCTTT
TRBV6-2/TRBV6-3	NA	NA	TRBJ2-7	CASLGPGDYEQYF	TGTGCCAGCTTGGGTCCAGGGGACTACGAGCAGTACTTC
TRBV28	TRBD1	few	TRBJ1-4	CASSFGTVIEKLFF	TGTGCCAGCAGTTTCGGGACAGTCATTGAAAAACTGTTTTTT
TRBV28	NA	few	TRBJ2-1	CASSPQLGNEQFF	TGTGCCAGCAGTCCCCAACTGGGCAATGAGCAGTTCTTC
TRBV5-1	TRBD1	many	TRBJ1-5	CASSPTGVNQPQHF	TGCGCCAGCAGCCCCACAGGGGTTAATCAGCCCCAGCATTTT
TRBV2	NA	few	TRBJ2-3	CASREQVTADTQYF	TGTGCCAGCAGGGAACAGGTTACGGCGGATACGCAGTATTTT
TRBV28	NA	many	TRBJ1-1	CASSLPRGNTEAFF	TGTGCCAGCAGTTTGCCCCGCGGGAACACTGAAGCTTTCTTT
TRBV29-1	TRBD1	many	TRBJ1-5	CSAAVQGSNQPQHF	TGCAGCGCAGCCGTACAGGGGAGCAATCAGCCCCAGCATTTT
TRBV29-1	NA	many	TRBJ1-1	CSVGENTEAFF	TGCAGCGTCGGGGAGAACACTGAAGCTTTCTTT
TRBV6-5	TRBD1	NA	TRBJ1-2	CASSLTRTGSGYTF	TGTGCCAGCAGTCTAACTCGGACAGGGTCCGGCTACACCTTC
TRBV29-1	TRBD1	many	TRBJ1-1	CSVETDRDTEAFF	TGCAGCGTTGAAACCGACAGGGACACTGAAGCTTTCTTT
TRBV7-9	NA	few	TRBJ2-4	CASSLSTLDRGTKNIQYF	TGTGCCAGCAGCTTAAGCACCCTCGACCGGGGTACCAAAAACATTCAGTACTTC
TRBV19	TRBD2	NA	TRBJ2-1	CASSSRAGVNEQFF	TGTGCCAGTAGTTCCCGGGCGGGGGTAAATGAGCAGTTCTTC
TRBV12-3/TRBV12-4	NA	NA	TRBJ2-5	CASSSQSRETQYF	TGTGCCAGCAGTTCGCAGAGCCGAGAGACCCAGTACTTC
TRBV2	NA	few	TRBJ1-2	CASSLAREGGYTF	TGTGCCAGCAGCCTCGCGAGGGAAGGTGGCTACACCTTC
TRBV20-1	TRBD1	many	TRBJ2-2	CSARAIRQGAGTGELFF	TGCAGTGCTAGAGCAATCAGACAGGGGGCTGGCACCGGGGAGCTGTTTTTT
TRBV6-6	NA	NA	TRBJ1-2	CASSYRVYGYTF	TGTGCCAGCAGTTATAGGGTGTATGGCTACACCTTC
TRBV3-1	NA	many	TRBJ2-6	CASSQGTGANVLTF	TGTGCCAGCAGCCAGGGAACCGGGGCCAACGTCCTGACTTTC
TRBV12-3/TRBV12-4	TRBD1	NA	TRBJ2-6	CASSPAGTGPVLTF	TGTGCCAGCAGCCCCGCGGGGACAGGGCCTGTCCTGACTTTC
TRBV7-9	NA	many	TRBJ1-2	CASSPRRGNYGYTF	TGTGCCAGCAGCCCCAGAAGGGGGAACTATGGCTACACCTTC
TRBV7-2	TRBD1	many	TRBJ2-7	CASSPPAGGIYEQYF	TGTGCCAGCAGCCCTCCAGCAGGGGGTATCTACGAGCAGTACTTC
TRBV5-5	NA	NA	TRBJ1-3	CASSLQGYSGNTIYF	TGTGCCAGCAGCTTGCAAGGATACTCTGGAAACACCATATATTTT
TRBV28	NA	NA	TRBJ2-3	CASSRVGTQYF	TGTGCCAGCAGTCGGGTTGGTACGCAGTATTTT
TRBV4-1	TRBD2	few	TRBJ2-7	CASSPGTSGSYEQYF	TGCGCCAGCAGCCCCGGGACTAGCGGGTCCTACGAGCAGTACTTC
TRBV12-3/TRBV12-4	NA	NA	TRBJ1-1	CASRLEGSRAFF	TGTGCCAGCAGATTAGAGGGCAGTAGAGCTTTCTTT
TRBV29-1	NA	NA	TRBJ2-7	CSVLAQGGRSYEQYF	NA
TRBV28	TRBD1	NA	TRBJ1-2	CASSPGGNYGYTF	TGTGCCAGCAGTCCAGGGGGGAACTATGGCTACACCTTC
TRBV5-1	NA	many	TRBJ2-1	CASSSRGEGLNNEQFF	TGCGCCAGCAGCTCGCGGGGAGAAGGGCTGAATAATGAGCAGTTCTTC
TRBV5-1	NA	NA	TRBJ2-7	CASSLAETSYEQYF	TGCGCCAGCAGCTTGGCAGAGACTAGCTACGAGCAGTACTTC
TRBV19	NA	NA	TRBJ1-3	CASSIAGNTIYF	TGTGCCAGTAGTATCGCTGGAAACACCATATATTTT
TRBV4-1	NA	few	TRBJ1-4	CASSQGAGTGEKLFF	TGCGCCAGCAGCCAAGGAGCAGGGACGGGTGAAAAACTGTTTTTT
TRBV12-3/TRBV12-4	NA	few	TRBJ2-7	CASSPAQGGDEQYF	TGTGCCAGCAGTCCCGCCCAGGGGGGCGACGAGCAGTACTTC
TRBV28	NA	few	TRBJ2-3	CASSLSRFWAGPSQRDTQYF	TGTGCCAGCAGTTTATCCAGGTTCTGGGCCGGGCCCTCGCAGAGAGATACGCAGTATTTT
TRBV11-2	NA	few	TRBJ2-2	CASSLGAGSGELFF	TGTGCCAGCAGCTTAGGTGCGGGGTCCGGGGAGCTGTTTTTT
TRBV5-1	TRBD2	few	TRBJ2-1	CASSRPSGGNNEQFF	TGCGCCAGCAGCCGCCCGAGCGGGGGTAACAATGAGCAGTTCTTC
TRBV29-1	TRBD1	NA	TRBJ2-7	CSVRDRDSYEQYF	TGCAGCGTTCGGGACAGAGATTCCTACGAGCAGTACTTC
TRBV7-2	NA	few	TRBJ2-3	CASSLSRGDTQYF	TGTGCCAGCAGCTTAAGTCGTGGGGATACGCAGTATTTT
TRBV7-9	TRBD2	NA	TRBJ2-4	CAGSLELGLAVNIQYF	TGTGCCGGCAGCTTAGAGCTTGGGCTAGCGGTAAACATTCAGTACTTC
TRBV28	NA	NA	TRBJ1-1	CASSPRRREAFF	TGTGCCAGCAGTCCCCGACGAAGAGAAGCTTTCTTT
TRBV6-1	NA	many	TRBJ2-4	CASKRDTLENIQYF	TGTGCCAGCAAGAGGGATACTTTGGAAAACATTCAGTACTTC
TRBV7-9	NA	many	TRBJ1-1	CASSLAAGVWAEAFF	TGTGCCAGCAGCTTAGCAGCGGGAGTTTGGGCTGAAGCTTTCTTT
TRBV21-1	NA	many	TRBJ2-7	CASSTRDHPVYEQYF	TGTGCCAGCAGCACCCGGGACCACCCCGTCTACGAGCAGTACTTC
TRBV11-2	NA	many	TRBJ1-1	CASSLEAREAFF	TGTGCCAGCAGCTTAGAAGCCCGAGAAGCTTTCTTT
TRBV18	NA	many	TRBJ1-4	CASSVRGREKLFF	TGTGCCAGCTCAGTCCGGGGACGAGAAAAACTGTTTTTT